This T cell receptor beta chain was retrieved from a study of cytomegalovirus exposure and HLA in healthy donors. Study as a whole: The early release's HLA-typed donors yielded approximately 82 million unique TCRs.

PCR primers comprised 60 Vbeta and 13 Jbeta primers. Profiling relied on immunoSEQ multiplex PCR, and the TCRdb table lists in-frame clones only, not all of them. This sample contains some 70,000 clones. Study results and caveats: Researchers had no immune exposure information except CMV serostatus available. Some public TCRs appeared in many individuals, while most sequences were rare. The authors excluded some V segments, including TRBV6-2 and TRBV6-3, as indistinguishable.

About this clone itself: As yet, its antigen is unknown.

The CDR3 loop spans 15 amino acids. Trimming took 5 bases from V and 4 from J, leaving 17 bases between them. The germline CDR1 and CDR2 sequences are MNHEY and SVGAGI. The sequenced sample consisted of PBMCs. The source of this sequence is a man in his forties or fifties in good health and CMV-seronegative. The chain combines TRBV6-5 with TRBJ1-2; D possibly corresponds to TRBD1 (5 bases). The DNA of the CDR3 is TGTGCCAGCAGTACTCAGGGTGGCGGGGGCTATGGCTACACCTTC. The encoded protein is CASSTQGGGGYGYTF.